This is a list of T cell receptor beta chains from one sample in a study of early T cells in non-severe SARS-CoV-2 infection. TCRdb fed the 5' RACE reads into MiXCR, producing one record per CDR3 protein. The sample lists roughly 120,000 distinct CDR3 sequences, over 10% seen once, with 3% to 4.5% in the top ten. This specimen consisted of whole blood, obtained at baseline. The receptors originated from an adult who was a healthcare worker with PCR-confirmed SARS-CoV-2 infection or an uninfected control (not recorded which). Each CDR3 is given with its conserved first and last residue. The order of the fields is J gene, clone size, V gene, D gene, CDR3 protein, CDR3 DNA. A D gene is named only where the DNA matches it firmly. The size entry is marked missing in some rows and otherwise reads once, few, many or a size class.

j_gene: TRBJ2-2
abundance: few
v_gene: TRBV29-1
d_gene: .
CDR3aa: CSVIRTDNTGELFF
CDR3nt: TGCAGCGTGATACGGACAGATAACACCGGGGAGCTGTTTTTT

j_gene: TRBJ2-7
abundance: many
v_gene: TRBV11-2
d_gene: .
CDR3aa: CASRVDRREQYF
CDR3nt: TGTGCCAGCAGAGTAGACAGGCGCGAGCAGTACTTC

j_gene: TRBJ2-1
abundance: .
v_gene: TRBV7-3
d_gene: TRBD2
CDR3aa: CASSPSGGAYNEQFF
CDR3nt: TGTGCCAGCAGCCCTAGCGGGGGGGCCTACAATGAGCAGTTCTTC

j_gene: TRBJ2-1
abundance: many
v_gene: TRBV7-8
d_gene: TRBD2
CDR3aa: CASSLVSSGLSSYNEQFF
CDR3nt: TGTGCCAGCAGCTTAGTGTCTAGCGGGCTGAGCTCCTACAATGAGCAGTTCTTC

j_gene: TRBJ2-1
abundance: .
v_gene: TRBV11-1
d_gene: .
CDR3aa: CASSLGSDEQFF
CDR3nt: TGTGCCAGCAGCTTAGGATCAGATGAGCAGTTCTTC

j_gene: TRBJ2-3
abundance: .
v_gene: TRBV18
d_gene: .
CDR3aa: CASSPYGSADTQYF
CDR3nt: TGTGCCAGCTCACCATACGGGAGCGCAGATACGCAGTATTTT

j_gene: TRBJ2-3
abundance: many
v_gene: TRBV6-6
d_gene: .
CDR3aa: CASSPMADTQYF
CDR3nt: TGTGCCAGCAGTCCAATGGCAGATACGCAGTATTTT

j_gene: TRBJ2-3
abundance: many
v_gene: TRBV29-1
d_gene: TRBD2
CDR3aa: CSVGAGGPPPDTQYF
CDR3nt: TGCAGCGTTGGAGCGGGAGGGCCCCCCCCAGATACGCAGTATTTT

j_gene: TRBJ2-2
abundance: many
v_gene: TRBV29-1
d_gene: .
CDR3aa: CSVVKDRPTGELFF
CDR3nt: TGCAGCGTTGTGAAGGACAGACCCACCGGGGAGCTGTTTTTT

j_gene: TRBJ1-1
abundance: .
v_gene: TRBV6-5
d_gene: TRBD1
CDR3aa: CASSGRQGLVTEAFF
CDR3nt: TGTGCCAGCAGTGGAAGACAGGGGCTGGTCACTGAAGCTTTCTTT

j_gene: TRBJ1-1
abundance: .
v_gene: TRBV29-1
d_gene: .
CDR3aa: CSVDRQGGAEAFF
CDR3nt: TGCAGCGTTGACCGTCAGGGAGGCGCTGAAGCTTTCTTT

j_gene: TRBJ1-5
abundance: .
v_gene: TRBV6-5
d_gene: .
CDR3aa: CASSYSFNQPQHF
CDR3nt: TGTGCCAGCAGTTATTCCTTCAATCAGCCCCAGCATTTT

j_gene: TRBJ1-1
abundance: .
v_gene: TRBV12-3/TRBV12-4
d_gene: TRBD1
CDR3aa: CASSQRDRGGSEAFF
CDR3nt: TGTGCCAGCAGTCAGAGGGACAGGGGAGGGTCTGAAGCTTTCTTT

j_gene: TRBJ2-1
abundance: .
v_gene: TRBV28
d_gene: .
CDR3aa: CASRTPQSGSYNEQFF
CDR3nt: TGTGCCAGCAGGACCCCCCAAAGCGGCTCCTACAATGAGCAGTTCTTC

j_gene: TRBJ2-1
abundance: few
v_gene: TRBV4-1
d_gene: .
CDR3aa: CASSQVGRVEQFF
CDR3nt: TGCGCCAGCAGCCAAGTGGGCCGCGTTGAGCAGTTCTTC

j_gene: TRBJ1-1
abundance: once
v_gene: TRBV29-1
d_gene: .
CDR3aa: CSAVLGMNTEAFF
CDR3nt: TGCAGCGCCGTCCTGGGAATGAACACTGAAGCTTTCTTT

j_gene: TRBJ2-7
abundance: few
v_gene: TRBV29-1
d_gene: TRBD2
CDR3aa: CSVEGLAGAAREQYF
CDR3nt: TGCAGCGTTGAAGGACTAGCGGGGGCTGCTAGGGAGCAGTACTTC

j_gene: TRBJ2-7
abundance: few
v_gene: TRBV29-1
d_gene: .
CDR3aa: CSVARDNYEQYF
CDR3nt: TGCAGCGTTGCTCGGGACAACTACGAGCAGTACTTC

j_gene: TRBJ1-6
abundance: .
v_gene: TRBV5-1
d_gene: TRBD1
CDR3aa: CASSYLQGAESPLHF
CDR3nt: TGCGCCAGCAGCTATTTACAGGGGGCGGAATCACCCCTCCACTTT

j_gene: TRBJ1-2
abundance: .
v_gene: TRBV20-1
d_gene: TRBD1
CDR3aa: CSAHLTGRNYGYTF
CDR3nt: TGCAGTGCACACCTGACAGGGAGAAACTATGGCTACACCTTC

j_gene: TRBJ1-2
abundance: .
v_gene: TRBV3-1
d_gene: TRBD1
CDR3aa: CASSHWTGGNYGYTF
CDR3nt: TGTGCCAGCAGCCACTGGACAGGGGGGAATTATGGCTACACCTTC

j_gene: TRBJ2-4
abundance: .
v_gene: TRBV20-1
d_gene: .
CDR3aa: CSAEPVRTGRNIQYF
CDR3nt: TGCAGTGCTGAGCCTGTCCGGACTGGGAGGAACATTCAGTACTTC

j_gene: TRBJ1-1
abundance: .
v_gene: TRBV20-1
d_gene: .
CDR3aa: CSAPEGLMNTEAFF
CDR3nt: TGCAGTGCCCCGGAGGGGTTAATGAACACTGAAGCTTTCTTT

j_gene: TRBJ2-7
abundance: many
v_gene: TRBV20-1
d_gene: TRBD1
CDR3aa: CSVGQGTYEQYF
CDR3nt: TGCAGTGTCGGACAGGGGACCTACGAGCAGTACTTC

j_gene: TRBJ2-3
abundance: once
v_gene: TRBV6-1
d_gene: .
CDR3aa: CASSEGGLFTDTQYF
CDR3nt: TGTGCCAGCAGTGAAGGGGGGCTCTTCACAGATACGCAGTATTTT